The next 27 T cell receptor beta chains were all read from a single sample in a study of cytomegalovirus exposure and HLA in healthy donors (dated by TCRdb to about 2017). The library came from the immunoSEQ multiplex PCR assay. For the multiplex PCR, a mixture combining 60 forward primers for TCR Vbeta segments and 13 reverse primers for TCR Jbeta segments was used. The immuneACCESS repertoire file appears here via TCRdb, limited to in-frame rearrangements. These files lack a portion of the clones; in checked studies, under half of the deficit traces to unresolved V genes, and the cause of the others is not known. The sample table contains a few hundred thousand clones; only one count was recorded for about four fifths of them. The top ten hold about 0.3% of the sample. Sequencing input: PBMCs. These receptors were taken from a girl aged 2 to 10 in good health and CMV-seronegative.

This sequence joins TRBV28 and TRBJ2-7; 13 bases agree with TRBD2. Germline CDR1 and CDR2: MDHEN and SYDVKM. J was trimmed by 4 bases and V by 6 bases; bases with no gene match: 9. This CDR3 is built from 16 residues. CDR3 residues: CASRLGLAGPLYEQYF. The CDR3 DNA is TGTGCCAGCAGATTGGGACTAGCGGGGCCCTTGTACGAGCAGTACTTC.

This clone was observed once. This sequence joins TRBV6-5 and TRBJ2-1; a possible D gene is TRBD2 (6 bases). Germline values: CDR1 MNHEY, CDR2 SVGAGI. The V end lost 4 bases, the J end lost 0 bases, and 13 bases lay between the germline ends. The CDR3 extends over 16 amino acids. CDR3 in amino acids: CASSSLGLSSYNEQFF. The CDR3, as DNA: TGTGCCAGCAGTTCCTTGGGACTGAGCTCCTACAATGAGCAGTTCTTC.

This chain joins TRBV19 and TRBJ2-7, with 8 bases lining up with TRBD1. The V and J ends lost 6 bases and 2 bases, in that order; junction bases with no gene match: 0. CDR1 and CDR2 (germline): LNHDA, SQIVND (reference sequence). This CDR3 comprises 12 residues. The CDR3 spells CASRQGAYEQYF. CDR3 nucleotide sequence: TGTGCCAGTAGACAGGGGGCCTACGAGCAGTACTTC. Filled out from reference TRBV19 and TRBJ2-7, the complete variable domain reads DGGITQSPKYLFRKEGQNVTLSCEQNLNHDAMYWYRQDPGQGLRLIYYSQIVNDFQKGDIAEGYSVSREKKESFPLTVTSAQKNPTAFYLCASRQGAYEQYFGPGTRLTVT.

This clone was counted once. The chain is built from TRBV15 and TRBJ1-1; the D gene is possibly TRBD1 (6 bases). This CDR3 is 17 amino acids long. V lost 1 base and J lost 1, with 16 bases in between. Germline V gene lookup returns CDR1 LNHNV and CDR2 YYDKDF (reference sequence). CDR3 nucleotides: TGTGCCACCAGCAGAGCGACAGGAGTTTGGCAGAACACTGAAGCTTTCTTT. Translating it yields CATSRATGVWQNTEAFF.

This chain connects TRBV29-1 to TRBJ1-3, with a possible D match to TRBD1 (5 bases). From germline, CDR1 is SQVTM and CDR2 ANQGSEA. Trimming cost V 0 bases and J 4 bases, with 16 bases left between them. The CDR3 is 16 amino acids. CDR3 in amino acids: CSVEDRGGLTGNTIYF. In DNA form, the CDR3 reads TGCAGCGTTGAAGACCGGGGGGGGTTGACCGGAAACACCATATATTTT.

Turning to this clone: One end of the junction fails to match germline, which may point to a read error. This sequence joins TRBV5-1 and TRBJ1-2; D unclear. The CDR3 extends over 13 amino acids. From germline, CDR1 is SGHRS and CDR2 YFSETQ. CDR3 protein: CASSPGSNDGYTF. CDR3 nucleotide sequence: TGCGCCAGCAGCCCCGGGAGTAACGATGGCTACACCTTC.

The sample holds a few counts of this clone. In DNA form, the CDR3 reads TGTGCCAGCAGTTTATTCCGGGATGGGTATTCGGAGACCCAGTACTTC. Residues: CASSLFRDGYSETQYF. The chain is built from TRBV28 and TRBJ2-5; D possibly corresponds to TRBD2 (5 bases). The CDR3 is 16 amino acids. Trimming took 1 base from V and 5 from J, leaving 17 bases between them. Germline loops: CDR1 MDHEN, CDR2 SYDVKM.

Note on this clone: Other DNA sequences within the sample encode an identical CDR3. The DNA of the CDR3 is TGTGCCAGCAGCTTAACAGGGAACACTGAAGCTTTCTTT. The encoded protein is CASSLTGNTEAFF. The chain carries TRBV7-9 and TRBJ1-1; the D gene is possibly TRBD1 (5 bases). Trimming took off 2 bases at V and 1 base at J, with 5 bases between the two ends. This CDR3 comprises 13 residues. The germline V gene encodes CDR1 SEHNR and CDR2 FQNEAQ (reference sequence). The complete variable domain, with remaining parts taken from reference TRBV7-9 and TRBJ1-1, reads DTGVSQNPRHKITKRGQNVTFRCDPISEHNRLYWYRQTLGQGPEFLTYFQNEAQLEKSRLLSDRFSAERPKGSFSTLEIQRTEQGDSAMYLCASSLTGNTEAFFGQGTRLTVV.

CDR3 region: CASSSRLYEQFF. The DNA of the CDR3 is TGTGCCAGCAGCTCAAGACTTTACGAGCAGTTCTTC. V usage is TRBV7-9 and J usage is TRBJ2-1; no clear D gene. Trimming cost V 4 bases and J 10 bases, with 11 bases left between them. Germline-derived CDR1 and CDR2 are SEHNR and FQNEAQ (reference sequence). CDR3 length equals 12 residues.

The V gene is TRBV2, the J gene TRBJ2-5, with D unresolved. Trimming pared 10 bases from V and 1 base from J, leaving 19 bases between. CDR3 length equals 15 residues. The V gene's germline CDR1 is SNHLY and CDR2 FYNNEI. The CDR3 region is CATKVWLLTQETQYF. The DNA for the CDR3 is TGTGCCACCAAAGTCTGGTTACTTACCCAAGAGACCCAGTACTTC.

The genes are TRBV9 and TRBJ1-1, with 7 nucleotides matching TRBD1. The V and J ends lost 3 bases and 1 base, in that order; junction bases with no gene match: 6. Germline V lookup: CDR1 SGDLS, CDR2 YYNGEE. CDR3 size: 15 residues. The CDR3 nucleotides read TGTGCCAGCAGCGCATGGGACAGCGGGAACACTGAAGCTTTCTTT. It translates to CASSAWDSGNTEAFF. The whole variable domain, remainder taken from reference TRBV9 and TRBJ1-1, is DSGVTQTPKHLITATGQRVTLRCSPRSGDLSVYWYQQSLDQGLQFLIQYYNGEERAKGNILERFSAQQFPDLHSELNLSSLELGDSALYFCASSAWDSGNTEAFFGQGTRLTVV.

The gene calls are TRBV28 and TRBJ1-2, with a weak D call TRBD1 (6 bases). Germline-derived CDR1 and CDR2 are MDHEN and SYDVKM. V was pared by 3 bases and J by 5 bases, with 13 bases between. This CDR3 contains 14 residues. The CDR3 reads CASSFGRGLYGYTF. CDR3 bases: TGTGCCAGCAGTTTTGGGCGGGGGCTTTATGGCTACACCTTC.

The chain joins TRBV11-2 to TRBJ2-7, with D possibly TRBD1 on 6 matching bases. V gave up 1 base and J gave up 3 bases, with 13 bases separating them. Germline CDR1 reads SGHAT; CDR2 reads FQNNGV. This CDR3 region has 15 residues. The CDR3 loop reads CASSLVRGSGYEQYF. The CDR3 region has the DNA TGTGCCAGCAGCTTAGTGAGGGGGTCGGGCTACGAGCAGTACTTC.

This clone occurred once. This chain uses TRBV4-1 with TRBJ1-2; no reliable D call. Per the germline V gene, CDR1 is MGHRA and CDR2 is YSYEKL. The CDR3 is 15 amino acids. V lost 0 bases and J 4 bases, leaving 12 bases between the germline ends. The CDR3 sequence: CASSQEVRVIYGYTF. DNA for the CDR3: TGCGCCAGCAGCCAAGAGGTGAGGGTAATCTATGGCTACACCTTC.

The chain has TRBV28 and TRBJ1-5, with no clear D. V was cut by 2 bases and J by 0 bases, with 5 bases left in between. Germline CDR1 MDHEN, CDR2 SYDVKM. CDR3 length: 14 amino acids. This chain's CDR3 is CASSLGISNQPQHF. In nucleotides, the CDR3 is TGTGCCAGCAGTTTAGGCATTAGCAATCAGCCCCAGCATTTT.

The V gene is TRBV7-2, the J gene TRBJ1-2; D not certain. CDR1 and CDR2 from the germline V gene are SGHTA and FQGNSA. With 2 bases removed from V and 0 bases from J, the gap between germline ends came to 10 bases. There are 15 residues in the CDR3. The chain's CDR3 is CASSLIYQANYGYTF. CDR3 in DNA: TGTGCCAGCAGCTTAATCTACCAGGCTAACTATGGCTACACCTTC.

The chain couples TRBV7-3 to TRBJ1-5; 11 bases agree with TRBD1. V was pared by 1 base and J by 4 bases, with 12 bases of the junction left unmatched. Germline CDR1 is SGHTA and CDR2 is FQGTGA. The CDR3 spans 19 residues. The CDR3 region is CASSLMGESGQGDNQPQHF. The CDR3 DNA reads TGTGCCAGCAGCTTAATGGGGGAATCGGGACAGGGGGATAATCAGCCCCAGCATTTT.

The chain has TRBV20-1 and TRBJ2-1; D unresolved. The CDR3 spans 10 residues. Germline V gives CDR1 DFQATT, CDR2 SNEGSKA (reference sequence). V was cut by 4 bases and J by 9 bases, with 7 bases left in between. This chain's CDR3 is CSATRGEQFF. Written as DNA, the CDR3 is TGCAGTGCTACTAGAGGTGAGCAGTTCTTC.

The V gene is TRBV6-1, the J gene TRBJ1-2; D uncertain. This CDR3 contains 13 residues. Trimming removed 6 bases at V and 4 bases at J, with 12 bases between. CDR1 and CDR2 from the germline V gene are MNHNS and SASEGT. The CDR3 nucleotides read TGTGCCAGCAGGTCTGACTGGCGCTATGGCTACACCTTC. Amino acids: CASRSDWRYGYTF.

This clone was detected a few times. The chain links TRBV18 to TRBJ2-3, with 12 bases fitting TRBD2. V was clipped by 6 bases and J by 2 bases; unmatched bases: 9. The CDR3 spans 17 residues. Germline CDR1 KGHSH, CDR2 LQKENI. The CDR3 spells CASSRTSGGPLTDTQYF. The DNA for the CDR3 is TGTGCCAGCTCCAGAACTAGCGGGGGGCCACTCACAGATACGCAGTATTTT.

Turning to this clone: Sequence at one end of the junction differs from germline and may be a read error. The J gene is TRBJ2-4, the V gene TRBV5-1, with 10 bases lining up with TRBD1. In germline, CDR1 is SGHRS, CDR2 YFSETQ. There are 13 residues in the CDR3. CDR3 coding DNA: TGCGCCAGCAGCCCAGGGACAGGGGTTTATGGGGACTTC. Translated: CASSPGTGVYGDF.

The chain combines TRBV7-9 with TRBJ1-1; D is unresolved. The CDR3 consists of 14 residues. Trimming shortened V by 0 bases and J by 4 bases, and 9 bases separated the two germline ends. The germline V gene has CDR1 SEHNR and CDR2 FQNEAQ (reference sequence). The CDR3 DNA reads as TGTGCCAGCAGCTTAGCACAGATGAGCACTGAAGCTTTCTTT. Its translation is CASSLAQMSTEAFF.

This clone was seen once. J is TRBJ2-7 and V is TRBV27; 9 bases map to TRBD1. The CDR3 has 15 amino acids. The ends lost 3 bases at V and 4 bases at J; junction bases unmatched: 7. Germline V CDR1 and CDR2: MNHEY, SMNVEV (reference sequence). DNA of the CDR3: TGTGCCAGCAGTTTCACAGGGACAGGGAGATACGAGCAGTACTTC. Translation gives CASSFTGTGRYEQYF.

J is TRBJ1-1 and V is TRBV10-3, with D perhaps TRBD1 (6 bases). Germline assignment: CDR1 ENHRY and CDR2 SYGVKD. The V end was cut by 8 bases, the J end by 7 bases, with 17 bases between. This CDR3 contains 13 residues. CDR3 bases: TGTGCCATCGGAGGACAGTTGGAGGTTGAAGCTTTCTTT. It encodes CAIGGQLEVEAFF.

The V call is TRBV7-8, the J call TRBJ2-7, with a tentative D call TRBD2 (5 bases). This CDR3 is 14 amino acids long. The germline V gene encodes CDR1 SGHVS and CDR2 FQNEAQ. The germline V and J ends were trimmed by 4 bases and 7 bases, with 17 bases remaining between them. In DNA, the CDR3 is TGTGCCAGCAGCTCCGCCGACGGGTGGAGGGAGCAGTACTTC. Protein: CASSSADGWREQYF.

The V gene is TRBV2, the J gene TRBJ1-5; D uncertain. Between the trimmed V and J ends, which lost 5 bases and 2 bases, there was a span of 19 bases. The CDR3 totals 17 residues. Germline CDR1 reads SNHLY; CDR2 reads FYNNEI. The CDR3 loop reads CASSTLYSTGGNQPQHF. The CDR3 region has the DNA TGTGCCAGCAGTACCCTATACAGTACCGGTGGCAATCAGCCCCAGCATTTT.

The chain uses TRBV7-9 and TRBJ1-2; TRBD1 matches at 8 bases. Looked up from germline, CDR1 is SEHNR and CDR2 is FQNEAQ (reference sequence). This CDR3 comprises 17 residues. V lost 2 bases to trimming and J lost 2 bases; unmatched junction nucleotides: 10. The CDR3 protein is CASSLWGRDRLNYGYTF. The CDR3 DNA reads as TGTGCCAGCAGCTTATGGGGGCGGGACAGGCTAAACTATGGCTACACCTTC.